This T cell receptor beta chain was profiled in a study of blood T cell repertoires in COVID-19. Study details: Samples of COVID-19 (acute and convalescent) were obtained from the United States, Italy and Spain.

The table came from immunoSEQ multiplex PCR; TCRdb's copy has only in-frame clones and leaves some out. The sample records 60,000 to 75,000 clones, roughly 89% being singletons. The junction had 16 bases not matched to a gene; V was cut back by 6 bases and J by 6 bases. Germline V CDR1 and CDR2: LGHDT, YNNKEL (reference sequence). The CDR3 extends over 16 amino acids. The genes are TRBV3-1 (or the pseudogene TRBV3-2) and TRBJ2-7; TRBD1 matches at 8 bases. This TCR was sampled from a woman older than 75 with acute or convalescent COVID-19. The sample comprised peripheral blood. The CDR3 DNA reads as TGTGCCAGCAGTCGGCTGTCCGACAGGGGCGCTCCCGAGCAGTACTTC. Protein: CASSRLSDRGAPEQYF.